The 9 T cell receptor beta chains given below trace back to one sample, sequenced in a study of blood T cell dynamics during melanoma immunotherapy. Generated by immunoSEQ multiplex PCR, the TCRdb table keeps only in-frame clones and is missing some. The sample yields nearly 25,000 clones, roughly 89% seen once. Indicated time point: pre-treatment baseline. The source was blood, collected from a patient treated with checkpoint blockade. The receptors stem from a human donor with melanoma.

The rearrangement links TRBV28 to TRBJ2-5; the match to TRBD1 covers 7 bases. The CDR3 loop spans 16 amino acids. V shed 6 bases, J shed 4 bases, and the junction held 14 bases outside the gene matches. Per the germline V gene, CDR1 is MDHEN and CDR2 is SYDVKM. The CDR3 spells CASSPTGVGKRETQYF. For the CDR3, the DNA is TGTGCCAGCAGCCCAACAGGGGTGGGAAAGCGAGAGACCCAGTACTTC.

The chain is built from TRBV7-6 and TRBJ2-1; 10 bases align to TRBD2. J was trimmed by 7 bases and V by 4 bases; bases with no gene match: 10. The CDR3 length is 16 residues. The germline V gene encodes CDR1 SGHVS and CDR2 FNYEAQ. In DNA form, the CDR3 reads TGTGCCAGCAGCTCATCTAGCGGGAGTAGGTGGAATGAGCAGTTCTTC. This codes for CASSSSSGSRWNEQFF. The whole variable domain, remainder taken from reference TRBV7-6 and TRBJ2-1, is GAGVSQSPRYKVTKRGQDVALRCDPISGHVSLYWYRQALGQGPEFLTYFNYEAQQDKSGLPNDRFSAERPEGSISTLTIQRTEQRDSAMYRCASSSSSGSRWNEQFFGPGTRLTVL.

This sequence joins TRBV5-1 and TRBJ2-7; D remains unclear. Germline V gene lookup returns CDR1 SGHRS and CDR2 YFSETQ. The V gene lost 4 bases and the J gene lost 3 bases, with 17 bases spanning the gap. The CDR3 sequence is 15 residues long. CDR3 protein: CASSKTVDNLYEQYF. The CDR3 nucleotides read TGCGCCAGCAGCAAAACGGTCGACAACCTCTACGAGCAGTACTTC. The full variable domain, with the rest looked up from reference TRBV5-1 and TRBJ2-7, is KAGVTQTPRYLIKTRGQQVTLSCSPISGHRSVSWYQQTPGQGLQFLFEYFSETQRNKGNFPGRFSGRQFSNSRSEMNVSTLELGDSALYLCASSKTVDNLYEQYFGPGTRLTVT.

The chain recombines TRBV29-1 with TRBJ1-5, with 7 bases fitting TRBD1. Per the germline V gene, CDR1 is SQVTM and CDR2 is ANQGSEA. This CDR3 spans 12 amino acids. V shed 6 bases and J 11 bases; nucleotides not matched to a gene: 10. CDR3: CSVRTGGLAQHF. CDR3 coding DNA: TGCAGCGTAAGGACAGGCGGTTTGGCCCAGCATTTT.

This sequence joins TRBV7-2 and TRBJ2-5; TRBD2 might be the D (5 bases). Germline CDR1 and CDR2: SGHTA and FQGNSA. CDR3 length equals 15 residues. V was clipped by 1 base and J by 11 bases, with 20 bases between them. In nucleotides, the CDR3 is TGTGCCAGCAGCTTAGATCCGGGCGGGTCAGAAGAGCAGTACTTC. This encodes CASSLDPGGSEEQYF.

The V and J genes are TRBV6-1 and TRBJ2-1; 10 bases are shared with TRBD2. The junction had 6 bases not matched to a gene; V was cut back by 3 bases and J by 4 bases. From germline, CDR1 is MNHNS and CDR2 SASEGT. This CDR3 comprises 16 residues. CDR3 residues: CASSDEGLAFYNEQFF. The CDR3 DNA reads TGTGCCAGCAGTGACGAGGGACTAGCGTTTTACAATGAGCAGTTCTTC.

This chain's CDR3 is CASSQNRPEKLFF. The CDR3 nucleotides read TGCGCCAGCAGCCAAAACCGACCCGAAAAACTGTTTTTT. The chain carries TRBV4-1 and TRBJ1-4; D ambiguous. The germline CDR1 and CDR2 sequences are MGHRA and YSYEKL. Trimming removed 2 bases from V and 8 bases from J, with 9 bases in between. This CDR3 region has 13 residues.

The chain joins TRBV25-1 to TRBJ1-6, with D maybe TRBD1 (5 bases). The length of the CDR3 is 14 residues. From germline, CDR1 is MGHDK and CDR2 SYGVNS. Trimming left V 2 bases short and J 9 bases short, with 11 bases between. The CDR3: CASSEGGWFSPLHF. Written as DNA, the CDR3 is TGTGCCAGCAGTGAAGGGGGGTGGTTTTCACCCCTCCACTTT.

The chain couples TRBV11-2 to TRBJ2-6; D unresolved. This CDR3 has 13 residues. V lost 5 bases, J lost 0 bases, and 2 bases lay in between. Germline CDR1 and CDR2: SGHAT and FQNNGV. The DNA for the CDR3 is TGTGCCAGCAGCCCCTCTGGGGCCAACGTCCTGACTTTC. This translates into CASSPSGANVLTF.